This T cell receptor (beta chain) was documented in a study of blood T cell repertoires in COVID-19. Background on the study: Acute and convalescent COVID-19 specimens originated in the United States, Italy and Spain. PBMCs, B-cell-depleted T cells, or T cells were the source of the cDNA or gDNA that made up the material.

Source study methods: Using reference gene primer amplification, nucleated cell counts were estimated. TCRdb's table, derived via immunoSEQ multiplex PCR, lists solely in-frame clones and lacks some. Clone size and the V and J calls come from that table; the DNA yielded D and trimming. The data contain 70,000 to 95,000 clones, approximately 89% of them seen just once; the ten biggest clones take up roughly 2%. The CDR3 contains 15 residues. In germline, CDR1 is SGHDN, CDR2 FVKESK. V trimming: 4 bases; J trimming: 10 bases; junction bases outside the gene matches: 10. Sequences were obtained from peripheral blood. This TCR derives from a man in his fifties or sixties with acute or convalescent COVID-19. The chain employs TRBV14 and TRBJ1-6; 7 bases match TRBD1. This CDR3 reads CASSPTGQASSPLHF. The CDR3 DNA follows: TGTGCCAGCAGCCCCACAGGACAGGCCTCGTCACCCCTCCACTTT.